The entry below gives a single T cell receptor beta chain sequence along with its context. The target antigen is unknown. This CDR3 region has 14 residues. V was clipped by 7 bases and J by 4 bases; unmatched bases: 7. Germline V gene sequence: CDR1 MNHEY, CDR2 SVGAGI. The PCR had 60 Vbeta and 13 Jbeta primers. Here immunoSEQ multiplex PCR was the method, and the copy in TCRdb shows in-frame clones only, minus some. The sample yields approximately 100,000 clones, under 80% seen once. This entry is derived from a study of cytomegalovirus exposure and HLA in healthy donors. Study-wide findings and caveats: Confirmation was obtained in vitro that a few CMV-associated chains are specific for CMV antigens. Judged likely to be a sequencing artifact was a cluster of highly shared sequence variants. Most TCR beta V segments were productive about 87% or about 30% of the time in an earlier analysis. For cytomegalovirus status, the classifier reportedly gave diagnoses with high specificity and sensitivity.

Sequenced material: PBMCs. The chain uses TRBV6-5 and TRBJ2-1, with 7 bases identical to TRBD2. This sequence originates from a woman aged 18 to 35 in good health and CMV-seropositive. The CDR3 region is CASTGGGVYNEQFF. In nucleotides, the CDR3 is TGTGCCAGCACCGGTGGGGGGGTATACAATGAGCAGTTCTTC.